Below are 7 T cell receptor beta chains sequenced from a single sample in a study of T cells expressing NK-cell markers. TCRdb reprocessed the 5' RACE reads, keeping one entry per CDR3 protein, no DNA. The sample totals about 260,000 distinct CDR3 sequences; its top ten clones hold roughly 4.2%. Sequenced: blood T cells: a sorted CD56 or NKG2C T cell subset, CD4+ or CD8+ T cells, or bulk PBMC T cells (not recorded which). The receptors stem from a woman aged 18 to 75 in good health.

J is TRBJ1-1 and V is TRBV7-2; no DNA is available, so the TRBD1 call from TCRdb remains unchecked. Germline CDR1 SGHTA, CDR2 FQGNSA. The CDR3 has 16 amino acids. CDR3 sequence reads: CASSLATQGARFRAFF.

The V gene is TRBV20-1, the J gene TRBJ1-1; TCRdb selects TRBD1, and the lack of DNA leaves this call unchecked. Germline CDR1 DFQATT, CDR2 SNEGSKA (reference sequence). This CDR3 is built from 13 residues. The chain's CDR3 is CSALDRVPTEAFF.

V gene TRBV12-3 or TRBV12-4 combines with J gene TRBJ2-5; checking the TCRdb D call of TRBD1 is not possible without DNA. This CDR3 spans 14 amino acids. The CDR3 spells CASSTRAGGGTQYF.

The V gene is TRBV12-3 or TRBV12-4, the J gene TRBJ1-4. There are 14 residues in the CDR3. The CDR3 region is CASSPTTINEKLFF.

The CDR3 protein is CASSLSAGGGYGYTF. V is TRBV5-1 and J is TRBJ1-2; TCRdb proposes TRBD1, but this gene call is untestable without DNA. From germline, CDR1 is SGHRS and CDR2 YFSETQ. The CDR3 loop spans 15 amino acids.

This sequence joins TRBV5-1 and TRBJ1-1; TCRdb proposes TRBD1, but this gene call is untestable without DNA. Looked up from germline, CDR1 is SGHRS and CDR2 is YFSETQ. The length of the CDR3 is 13 residues. The CDR3: CASSPSQGNEAFF.

J is TRBJ2-5 and V is TRBV11-3. This CDR3 has 13 residues. Germline CDR1 is SGHNT and CDR2 is YENEEA. The CDR3 sequence: CASSPDKQETQYF.